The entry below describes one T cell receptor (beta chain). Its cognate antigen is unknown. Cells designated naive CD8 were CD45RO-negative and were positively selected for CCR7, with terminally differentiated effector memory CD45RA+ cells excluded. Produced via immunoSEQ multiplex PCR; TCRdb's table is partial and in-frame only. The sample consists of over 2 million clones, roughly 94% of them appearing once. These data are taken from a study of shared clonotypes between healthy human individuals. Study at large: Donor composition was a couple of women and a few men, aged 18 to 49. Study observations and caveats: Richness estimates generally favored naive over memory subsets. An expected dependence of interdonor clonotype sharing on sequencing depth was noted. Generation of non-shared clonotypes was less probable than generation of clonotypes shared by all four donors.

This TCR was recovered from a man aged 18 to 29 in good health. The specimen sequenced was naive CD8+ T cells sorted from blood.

This CDR3 is CSVVTGRGYDEQYF. The CDR3 nucleotides are TGCAGCGTTGTGACCGGACGGGGATACGACGAGCAGTACTTC. The chain recombines TRBV29-1 with TRBJ2-7; D perhaps matches TRBD2 (5 bases). Germline assignment: CDR1 SQVTM and CDR2 ANQGSEA. Trimming took off 4 bases at V and 5 bases at J, with 18 bases between the two ends. This CDR3 is built from 14 residues.